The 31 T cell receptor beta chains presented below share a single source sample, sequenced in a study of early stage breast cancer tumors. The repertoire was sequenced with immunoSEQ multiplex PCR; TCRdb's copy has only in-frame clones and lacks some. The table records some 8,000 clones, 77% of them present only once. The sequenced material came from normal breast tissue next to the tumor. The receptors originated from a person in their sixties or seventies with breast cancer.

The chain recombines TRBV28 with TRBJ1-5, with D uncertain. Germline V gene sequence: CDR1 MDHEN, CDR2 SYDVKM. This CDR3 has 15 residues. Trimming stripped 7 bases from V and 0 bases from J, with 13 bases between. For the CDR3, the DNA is TGTGCCAGCAACCCGCCAGGCGGTAGCAATCAGCCCCAGCATTTT. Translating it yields CASNPPGGSNQPQHF.

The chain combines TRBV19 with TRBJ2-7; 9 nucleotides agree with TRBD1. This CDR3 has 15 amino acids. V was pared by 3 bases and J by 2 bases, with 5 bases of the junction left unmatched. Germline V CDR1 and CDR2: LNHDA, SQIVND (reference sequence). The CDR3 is CASSIPGTGTYEQYF. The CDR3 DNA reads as TGTGCCAGTAGTATCCCCGGGACAGGGACCTACGAGCAGTACTTC. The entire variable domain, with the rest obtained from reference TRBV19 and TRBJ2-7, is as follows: DGGITQSPKYLFRKEGQNVTLSCEQNLNHDAMYWYRQDPGQGLRLIYYSQIVNDFQKGDIAEGYSVSREKKESFPLTVTSAQKNPTAFYLCASSIPGTGTYEQYFGPGTRLTVT.

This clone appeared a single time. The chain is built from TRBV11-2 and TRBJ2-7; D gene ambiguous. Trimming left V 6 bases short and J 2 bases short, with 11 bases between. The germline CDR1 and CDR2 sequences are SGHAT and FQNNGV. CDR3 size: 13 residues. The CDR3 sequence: CASSGESPYEQYF. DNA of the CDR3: TGTGCCAGCAGTGGCGAATCCCCCTACGAGCAGTACTTC.

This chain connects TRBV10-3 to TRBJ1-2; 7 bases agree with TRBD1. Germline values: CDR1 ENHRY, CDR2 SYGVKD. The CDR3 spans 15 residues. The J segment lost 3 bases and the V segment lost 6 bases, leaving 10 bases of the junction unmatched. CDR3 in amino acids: CAISPDREGDYGYTF. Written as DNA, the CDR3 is TGTGCCATCAGCCCAGACAGGGAGGGAGACTATGGCTACACCTTC.

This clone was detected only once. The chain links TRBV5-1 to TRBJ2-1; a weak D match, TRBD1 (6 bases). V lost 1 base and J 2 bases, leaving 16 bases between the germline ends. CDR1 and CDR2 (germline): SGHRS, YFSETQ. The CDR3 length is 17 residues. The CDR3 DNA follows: TGCGCCAGCAGCTTGTATGGGGGCGAGGTTGCCTACAATGAGCAGTTCTTC. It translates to CASSLYGGEVAYNEQFF. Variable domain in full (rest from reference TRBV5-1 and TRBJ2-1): KAGVTQTPRYLIKTRGQQVTLSCSPISGHRSVSWYQQTPGQGLQFLFEYFSETQRNKGNFPGRFSGRQFSNSRSEMNVSTLELGDSALYLCASSLYGGEVAYNEQFFGPGTRLTVL.

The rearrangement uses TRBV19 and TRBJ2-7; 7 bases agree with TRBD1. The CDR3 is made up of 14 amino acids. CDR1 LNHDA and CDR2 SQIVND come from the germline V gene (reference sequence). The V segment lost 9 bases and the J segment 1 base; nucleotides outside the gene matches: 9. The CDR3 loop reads CASQQGRNSYEQYF. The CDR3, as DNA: TGTGCCAGCCAACAGGGGCGAAATTCCTACGAGCAGTACTTC.

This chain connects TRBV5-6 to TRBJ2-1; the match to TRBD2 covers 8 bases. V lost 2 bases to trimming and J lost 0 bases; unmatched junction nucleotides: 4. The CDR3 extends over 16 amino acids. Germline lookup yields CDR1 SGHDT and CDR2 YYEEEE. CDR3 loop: CASSFTSGSSYNEQFF. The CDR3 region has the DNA TGTGCCAGCAGCTTTACTAGCGGTAGCTCCTACAATGAGCAGTTCTTC.

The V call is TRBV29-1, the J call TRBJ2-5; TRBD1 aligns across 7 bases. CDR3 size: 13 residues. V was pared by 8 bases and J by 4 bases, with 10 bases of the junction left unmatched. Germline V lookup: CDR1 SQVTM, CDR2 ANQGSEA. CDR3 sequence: CSLRTGLSETQYF. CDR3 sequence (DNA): TGCAGCCTTAGGACAGGCTTATCAGAGACCCAGTACTTC.

In nucleotides, the CDR3 is TGTGCCAGCAGCTCAAGGGGTGCCGGGGAGCTGTTTTTT. It specifies CASSSRGAGELFF. J is TRBJ2-2 and V is TRBV11-3; a weak D match, TRBD1 (5 bases). Germline CDR1 is SGHNT and CDR2 is YENEEA. V was clipped by 4 bases and J by 6 bases, with 9 bases between them. The CDR3 consists of 13 residues. Full variable domain (outside the CDR3, taken from reference TRBV11-3 and TRBJ2-2): EAGVVQSPRYKIIEKKQPVAFWCNPISGHNTLYWYLQNLGQGPELLIRYENEEAVDDSQLPKDRFSAERLKGVDSTLKIQPAELGDSAVYLCASSSRGAGELFFGEGSRLTVL.

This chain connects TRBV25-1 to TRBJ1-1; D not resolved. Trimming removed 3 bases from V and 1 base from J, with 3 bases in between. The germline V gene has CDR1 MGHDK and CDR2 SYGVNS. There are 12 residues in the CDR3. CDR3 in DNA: TGTGCCAGCAGTGACTGGAACACTGAAGCTTTCTTT. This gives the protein CASSDWNTEAFF.

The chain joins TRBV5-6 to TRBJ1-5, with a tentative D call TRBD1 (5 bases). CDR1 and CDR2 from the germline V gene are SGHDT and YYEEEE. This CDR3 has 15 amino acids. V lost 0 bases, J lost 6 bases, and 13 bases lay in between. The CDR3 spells CASSLGGRVRQPQHF. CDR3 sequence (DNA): TGTGCCAGCAGCTTGGGGGGCAGGGTTCGTCAGCCCCAGCATTTT.

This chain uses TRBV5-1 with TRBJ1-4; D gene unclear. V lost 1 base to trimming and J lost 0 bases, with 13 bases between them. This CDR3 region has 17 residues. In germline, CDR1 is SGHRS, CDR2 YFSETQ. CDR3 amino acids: CASSLSVGPATNEKLFF. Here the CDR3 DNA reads TGCGCCAGCAGCTTGTCTGTCGGACCAGCAACTAATGAAAAACTGTTTTTT.

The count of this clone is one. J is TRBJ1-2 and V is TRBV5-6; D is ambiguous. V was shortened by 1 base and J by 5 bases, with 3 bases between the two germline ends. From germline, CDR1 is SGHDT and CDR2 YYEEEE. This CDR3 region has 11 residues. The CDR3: CASSLNYGYTF. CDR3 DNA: TGTGCCAGCAGCTTGAATTATGGCTACACCTTC.

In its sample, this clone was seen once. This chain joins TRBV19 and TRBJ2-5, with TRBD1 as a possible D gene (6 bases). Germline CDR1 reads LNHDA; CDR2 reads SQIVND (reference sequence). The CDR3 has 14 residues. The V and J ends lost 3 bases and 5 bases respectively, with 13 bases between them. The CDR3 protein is CASSMWGPRETQYF. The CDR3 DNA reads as TGTGCCAGTAGTATGTGGGGGCCCCGGGAGACCCAGTACTTC.

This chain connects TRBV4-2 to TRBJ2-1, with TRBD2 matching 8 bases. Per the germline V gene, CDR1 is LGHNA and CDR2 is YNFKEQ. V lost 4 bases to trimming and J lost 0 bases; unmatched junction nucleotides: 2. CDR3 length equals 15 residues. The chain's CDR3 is CASSPLAASYNEQFF. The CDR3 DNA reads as TGTGCCAGCAGCCCACTAGCGGCCTCCTACAATGAGCAGTTCTTC.

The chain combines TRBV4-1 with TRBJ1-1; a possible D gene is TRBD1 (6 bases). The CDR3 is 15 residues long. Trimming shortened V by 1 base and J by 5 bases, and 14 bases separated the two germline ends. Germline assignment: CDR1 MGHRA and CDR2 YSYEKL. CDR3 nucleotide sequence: TGCGCCAGCAGCCAAGTCGTCGGGGGCGCGACTGAAGCTTTCTTT. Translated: CASSQVVGGATEAFF.

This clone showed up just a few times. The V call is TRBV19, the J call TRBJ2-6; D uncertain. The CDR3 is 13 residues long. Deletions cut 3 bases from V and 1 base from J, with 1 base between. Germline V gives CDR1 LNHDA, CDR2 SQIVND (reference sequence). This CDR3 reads CASSMSGANVLTF. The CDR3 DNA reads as TGTGCCAGTAGTATGTCTGGGGCCAACGTCCTGACTTTC.

DNA for the CDR3: TGTGCCAGCAGTGAGGGTCGCGTGCCCCTCTATGGCTACACCTTC. It yields the protein CASSEGRVPLYGYTF. The chain couples TRBV11-3 to TRBJ1-2, with unresolved D. Germline V CDR1 and CDR2: SGHNT, YENEEA. V was cut by 6 bases and J by 4 bases, with 18 bases left in between. The CDR3 sequence is 15 residues long.

CDR3 DNA: TGTGCCAGTAGTCCAGGGACAGGGTGGGGAGAGACCCAGTACTTC. As protein: CASSPGTGWGETQYF. The V call is TRBV19, the J call TRBJ2-5; 9 nucleotides align to TRBD1. Germline V CDR1 and CDR2: LNHDA, SQIVND (reference sequence). Losses at the gene ends were 5 bases for V and 4 bases for J; bases not matched to a gene: 8. The CDR3 spans 15 residues.

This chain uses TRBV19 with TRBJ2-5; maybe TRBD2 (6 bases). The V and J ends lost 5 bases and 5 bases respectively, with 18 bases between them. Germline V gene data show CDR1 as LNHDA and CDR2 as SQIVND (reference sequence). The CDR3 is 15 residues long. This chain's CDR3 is CASSLMGLEGETQYF. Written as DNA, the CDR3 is TGTGCCAGTAGTCTCATGGGTTTGGAGGGTGAGACCCAGTACTTC.

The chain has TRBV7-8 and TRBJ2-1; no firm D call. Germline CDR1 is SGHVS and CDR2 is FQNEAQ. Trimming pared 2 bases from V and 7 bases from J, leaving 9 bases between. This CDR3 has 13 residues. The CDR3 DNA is TGTGCCAGCAGCTTACGTCTTAGGAATGAGCAGTTCTTC. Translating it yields CASSLRLRNEQFF.

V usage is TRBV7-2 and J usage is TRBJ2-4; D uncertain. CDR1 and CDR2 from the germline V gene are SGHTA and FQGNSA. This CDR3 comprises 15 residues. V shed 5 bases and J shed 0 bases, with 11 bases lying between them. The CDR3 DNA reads TGTGCCAGCAGCGCCCCTCTACTAGCCAAAAACATTCAGTACTTC. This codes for CASSAPLLAKNIQYF.

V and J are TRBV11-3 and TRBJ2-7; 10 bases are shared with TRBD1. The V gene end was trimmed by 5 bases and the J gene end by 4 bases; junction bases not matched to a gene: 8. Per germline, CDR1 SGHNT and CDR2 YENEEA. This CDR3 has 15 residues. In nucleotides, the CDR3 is TGTGCCAGCAGCGAAGAGACAGGGGGCGAATACGAGCAGTACTTC. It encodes CASSEETGGEYEQYF.

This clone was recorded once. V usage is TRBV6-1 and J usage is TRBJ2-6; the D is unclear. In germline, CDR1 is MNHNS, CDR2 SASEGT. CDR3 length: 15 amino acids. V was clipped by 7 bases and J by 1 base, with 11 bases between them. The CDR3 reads CASIPQGSGANVLTF. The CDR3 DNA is TGTGCCAGCATCCCCCAAGGATCTGGGGCCAACGTCCTGACTTTC.

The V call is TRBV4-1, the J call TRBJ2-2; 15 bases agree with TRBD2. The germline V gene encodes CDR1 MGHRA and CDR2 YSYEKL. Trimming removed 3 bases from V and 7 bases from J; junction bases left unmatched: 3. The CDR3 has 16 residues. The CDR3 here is CASSHWTSGRVGELFF. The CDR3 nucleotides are TGCGCCAGCAGCCATTGGACTAGCGGGAGGGTCGGGGAGCTGTTTTTT.

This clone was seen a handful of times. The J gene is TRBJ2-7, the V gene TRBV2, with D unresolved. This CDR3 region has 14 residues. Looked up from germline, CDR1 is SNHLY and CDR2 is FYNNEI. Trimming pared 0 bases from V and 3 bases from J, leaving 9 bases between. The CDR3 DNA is TGTGCCAGCAGTGAAGCATACGAATACTACGAGCAGTACTTC. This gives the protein CASSEAYEYYEQYF.

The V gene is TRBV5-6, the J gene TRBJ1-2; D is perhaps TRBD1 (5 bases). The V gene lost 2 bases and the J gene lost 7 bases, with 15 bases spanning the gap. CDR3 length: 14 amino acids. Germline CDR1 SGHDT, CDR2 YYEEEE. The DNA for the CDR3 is TGTGCCAGCAGCTTAGCGGGGACGTCTAGTGGCTACACCTTC. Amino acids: CASSLAGTSSGYTF.

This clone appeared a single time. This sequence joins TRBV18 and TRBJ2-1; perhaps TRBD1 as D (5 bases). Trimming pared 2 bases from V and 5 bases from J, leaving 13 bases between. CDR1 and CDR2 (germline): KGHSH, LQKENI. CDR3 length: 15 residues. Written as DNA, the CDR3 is TGTGCCAGCTCACCAAGGGGTATAGGGGACAATGAGCAGTTCTTC. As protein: CASSPRGIGDNEQFF.

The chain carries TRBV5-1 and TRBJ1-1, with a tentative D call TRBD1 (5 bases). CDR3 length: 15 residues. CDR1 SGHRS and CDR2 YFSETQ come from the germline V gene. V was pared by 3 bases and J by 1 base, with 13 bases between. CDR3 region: CASSYQGRSNTEAFF. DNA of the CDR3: TGCGCCAGCAGCTACCAGGGACGGTCGAACACTGAAGCTTTCTTT.

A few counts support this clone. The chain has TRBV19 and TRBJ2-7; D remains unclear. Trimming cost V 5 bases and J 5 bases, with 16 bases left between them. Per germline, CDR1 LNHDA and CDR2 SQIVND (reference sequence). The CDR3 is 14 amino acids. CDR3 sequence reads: CASSHLYASHEQYF. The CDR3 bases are TGTGCCAGTAGTCATCTCTATGCATCCCACGAGCAGTACTTC.

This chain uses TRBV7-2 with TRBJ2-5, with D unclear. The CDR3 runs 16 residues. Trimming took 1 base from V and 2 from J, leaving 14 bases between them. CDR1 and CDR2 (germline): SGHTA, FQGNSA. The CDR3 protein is CASSLVVGGVQETQYF. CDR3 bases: TGTGCCAGCAGCTTAGTTGTGGGTGGGGTTCAAGAGACCCAGTACTTC.